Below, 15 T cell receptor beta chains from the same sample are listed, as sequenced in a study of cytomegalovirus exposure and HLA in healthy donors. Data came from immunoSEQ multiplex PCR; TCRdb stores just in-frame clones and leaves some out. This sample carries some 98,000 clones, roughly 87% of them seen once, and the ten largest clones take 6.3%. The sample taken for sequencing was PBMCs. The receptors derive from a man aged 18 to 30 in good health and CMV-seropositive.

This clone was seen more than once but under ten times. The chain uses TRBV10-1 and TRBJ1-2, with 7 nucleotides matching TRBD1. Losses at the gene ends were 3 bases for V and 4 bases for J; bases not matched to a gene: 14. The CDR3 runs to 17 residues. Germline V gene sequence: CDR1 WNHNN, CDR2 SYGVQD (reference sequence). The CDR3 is CASSDRSLRDSIYGYTF. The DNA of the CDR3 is TGCGCCAGCAGTGATCGGAGTCTAAGGGACAGCATCTATGGCTACACCTTC.

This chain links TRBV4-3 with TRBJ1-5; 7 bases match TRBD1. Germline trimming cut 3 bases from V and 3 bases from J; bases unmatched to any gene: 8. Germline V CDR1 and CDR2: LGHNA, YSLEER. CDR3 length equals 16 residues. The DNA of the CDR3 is TGCGCCAGCAGCCAGAACCTCGGACAGGACAATCAGCCCCAGCATTTT. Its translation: CASSQNLGQDNQPQHF.

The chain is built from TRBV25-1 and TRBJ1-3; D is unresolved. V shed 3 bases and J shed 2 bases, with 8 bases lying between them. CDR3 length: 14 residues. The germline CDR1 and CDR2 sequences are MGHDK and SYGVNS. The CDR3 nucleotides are TGTGCCAGCAGTGAGTTTTCTACTGGAAACACCATATATTTT. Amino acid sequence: CASSEFSTGNTIYF.

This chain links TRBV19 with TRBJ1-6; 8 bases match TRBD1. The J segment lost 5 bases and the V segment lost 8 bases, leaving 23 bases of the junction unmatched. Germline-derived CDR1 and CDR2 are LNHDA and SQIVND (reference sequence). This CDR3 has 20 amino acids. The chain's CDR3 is CASQRVLGWGTTGDNSPLHF. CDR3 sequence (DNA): TGTGCCAGTCAAAGAGTCCTGGGCTGGGGCACGACAGGGGATAATTCACCCCTCCACTTT.

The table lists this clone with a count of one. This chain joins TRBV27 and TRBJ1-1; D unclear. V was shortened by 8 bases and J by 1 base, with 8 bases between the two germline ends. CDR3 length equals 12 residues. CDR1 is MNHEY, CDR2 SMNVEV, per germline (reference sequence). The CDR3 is CASSEGNTEAFF. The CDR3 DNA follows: TGTGCCAGCTCCGAGGGGAACACTGAAGCTTTCTTT.

CDR3 sequence: CASITRGTFKEQYF. The CDR3 nucleotides are TGCGCCAGCATTACCAGAGGGACTTTTAAGGAGCAGTACTTC. The J gene is TRBJ2-7, the V gene TRBV23-1; D possibly corresponds to TRBD2 (6 bases). TRBV23-1 qualifies as an ORF whose function is uncertain. Trimming removed 7 bases at V and 7 bases at J, with 20 bases between. This CDR3 comprises 14 residues.

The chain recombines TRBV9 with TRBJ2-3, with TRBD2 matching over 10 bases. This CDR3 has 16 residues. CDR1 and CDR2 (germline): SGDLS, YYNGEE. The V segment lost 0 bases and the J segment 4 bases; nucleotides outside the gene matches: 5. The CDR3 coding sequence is TGTGCCAGCAGCGTAGCAGCGGGGGGGCCAGCAGATACGCAGTATTTT. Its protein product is CASSVAAGGPADTQYF. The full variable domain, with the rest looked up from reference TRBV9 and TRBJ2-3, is DSGVTQTPKHLITATGQRVTLRCSPRSGDLSVYWYQQSLDQGLQFLIQYYNGEERAKGNILERFSAQQFPDLHSELNLSSLELGDSALYFCASSVAAGGPADTQYFGPGTRLTVL.

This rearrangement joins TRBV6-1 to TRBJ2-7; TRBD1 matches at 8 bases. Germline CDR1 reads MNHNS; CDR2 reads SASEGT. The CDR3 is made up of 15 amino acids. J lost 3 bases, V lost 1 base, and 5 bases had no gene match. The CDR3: CASSEEPTGGYEQYF. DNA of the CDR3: TGTGCCAGCAGTGAAGAGCCCACAGGGGGCTACGAGCAGTACTTC.

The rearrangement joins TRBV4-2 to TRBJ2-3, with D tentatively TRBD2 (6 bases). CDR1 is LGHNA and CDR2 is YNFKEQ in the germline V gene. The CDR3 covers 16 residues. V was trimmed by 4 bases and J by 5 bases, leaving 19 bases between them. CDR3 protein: CASSRPDGSIGDTQYF. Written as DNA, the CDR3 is TGTGCCAGCAGCCGGCCGGACGGGAGTATAGGAGATACGCAGTATTTT.

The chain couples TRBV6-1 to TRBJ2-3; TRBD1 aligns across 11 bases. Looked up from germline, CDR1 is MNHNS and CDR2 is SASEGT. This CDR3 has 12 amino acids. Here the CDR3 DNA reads TGTGATAGGGGACAGGGGGCAGATACGCAGTATTTT. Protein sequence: CDRGQGADTQYF.

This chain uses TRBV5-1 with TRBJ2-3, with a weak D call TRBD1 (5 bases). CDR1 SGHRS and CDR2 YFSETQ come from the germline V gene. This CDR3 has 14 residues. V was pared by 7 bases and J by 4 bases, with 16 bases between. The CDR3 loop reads CASLGEGVADTQYF. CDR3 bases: TGCGCCAGCCTTGGAGAAGGGGTTGCAGATACGCAGTATTTT.

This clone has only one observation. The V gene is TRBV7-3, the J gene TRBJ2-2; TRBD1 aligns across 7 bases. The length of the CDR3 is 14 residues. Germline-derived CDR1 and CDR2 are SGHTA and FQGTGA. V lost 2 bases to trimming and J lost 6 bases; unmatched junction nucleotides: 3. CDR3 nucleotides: TGTGCCAGCAGCTTAGGGCAGGGGGCCGGGGAGCTGTTTTTT. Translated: CASSLGQGAGELFF.

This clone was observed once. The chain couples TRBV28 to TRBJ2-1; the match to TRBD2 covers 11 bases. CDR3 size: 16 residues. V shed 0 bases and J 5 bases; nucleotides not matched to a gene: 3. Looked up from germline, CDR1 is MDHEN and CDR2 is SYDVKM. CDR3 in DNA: TGTGCCAGCAGTTTATGGGTAGCGGGAGGGAACAATGAGCAGTTCTTC. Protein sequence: CASSLWVAGGNNEQFF.

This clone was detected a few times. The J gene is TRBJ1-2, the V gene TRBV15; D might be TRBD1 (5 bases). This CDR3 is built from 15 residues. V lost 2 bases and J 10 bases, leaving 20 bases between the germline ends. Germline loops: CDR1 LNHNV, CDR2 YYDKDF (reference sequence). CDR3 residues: CATSRPPQGYGLYTF. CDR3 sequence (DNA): TGTGCCACCAGCAGACCGCCTCAGGGTTACGGTCTCTACACCTTC.

CDR3 bases: TGTGCCAGCAGTGAAGACCGGGGGGGCCTCGATGAGCAGTTCTTC. Translating it yields CASSEDRGGLDEQFF. V and J are TRBV6-1 and TRBJ2-1, with TRBD2 matching 8 bases. CDR1 is MNHNS and CDR2 is SASEGT in the germline V gene. With V trimmed by 1 base and J by 8 bases, 7 bases remained unmatched. The CDR3 covers 15 residues.